This TCR beta chain appears in the sequencing data of a study of shared clonotypes between healthy human individuals. In the study overall: Donors were a couple of women and a few men aged 18 to 49.

It was at deep level that the assay was run. Every unsorted PBMC PCR replicate was loaded with 250 to 300 ng DNA, around 30,000 T cell genomes. TCRdb keeps only in-frame clones here, not all; method: immunoSEQ multiplex PCR. The sample holds approximately 500,000 clones; roughly 85% are singletons and the top ten take under 15%. The sequencing sample was made of PBMCs. The TCR sequence derives from a woman aged 40 to 50 in good health. Some clones in this sample may be carry-over from other donors' samples.

The CDR3 coding sequence is TGCGCCAGCAGCTTGGATCTCCCTGGCGATGAGCAGTTCTTC. Translation: CASSLDLPGDEQFF. This sequence joins TRBV5-1 and TRBJ2-1; D uncertain. Germline CDR1 and CDR2: SGHRS and YFSETQ. The CDR3 consists of 14 residues. The V and J ends lost 0 bases and 8 bases respectively, with 12 bases between them. Combining the CDR3 with reference TRBV5-1 and TRBJ2-1 gives the whole variable domain KAGVTQTPRYLIKTRGQQVTLSCSPISGHRSVSWYQQTPGQGLQFLFEYFSETQRNKGNFPGRFSGRQFSNSRSEMNVSTLELGDSALYLCASSLDLPGDEQFFGPGTRLTVL.